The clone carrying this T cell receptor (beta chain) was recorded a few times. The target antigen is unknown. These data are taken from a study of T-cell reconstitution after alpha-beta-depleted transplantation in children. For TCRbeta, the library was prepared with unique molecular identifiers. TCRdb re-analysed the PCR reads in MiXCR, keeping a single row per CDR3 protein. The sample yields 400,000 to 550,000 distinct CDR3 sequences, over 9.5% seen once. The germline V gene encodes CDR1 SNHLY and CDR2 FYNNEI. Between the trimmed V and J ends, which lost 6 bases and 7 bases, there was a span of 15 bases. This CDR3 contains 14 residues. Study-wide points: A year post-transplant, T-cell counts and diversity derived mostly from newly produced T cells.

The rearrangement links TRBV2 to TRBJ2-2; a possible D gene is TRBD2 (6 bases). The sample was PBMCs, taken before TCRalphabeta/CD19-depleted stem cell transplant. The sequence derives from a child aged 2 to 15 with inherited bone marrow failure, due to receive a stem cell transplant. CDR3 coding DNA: TGTGCCAGCAGCGGGTCTAGCGTGGTCGGGGAGCTGTTTTTT. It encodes CASSGSSVVGELFF. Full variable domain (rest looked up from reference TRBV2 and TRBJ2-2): EPEVTQTPSHQVTQMGQEVILRCVPISNHLYFYWYRQILGQKVEFLVSFYNNEISEKSEIFDDQFSVERPDGSNFTLKIRSTKLEDSAMYFCASSGSSVVGELFFGEGSRLTVL.